These 9 T cell receptor beta chains were all obtained from the same sample, sequenced in a study of blood T cells in healthy people across ages. With a J-beta primer mix and a sample-barcoded 5' primer, a second PCR ran roughly 6 to 12 cycles. TCRdb redid the calling of the 5' RACE reads with MiXCR, one entry per CDR3 protein. The data hold roughly 1,700,000 distinct CDR3 sequences, with 25% to 30% observed a single time. Sequences were obtained from blood. The receptors come from a woman between 25 and 40 years old in good health.

The rearrangement uses TRBV5-1 and TRBJ1-1; 10 bases are shared with TRBD1. Losses at the gene ends were 3 bases for V and 4 bases for J; bases not matched to a gene: 3. The CDR3 runs 14 residues. Germline V gives CDR1 SGHRS, CDR2 YFSETQ. The CDR3 region is CASSYGTGVTEAFF. In nucleotides, the CDR3 is TGCGCCAGCAGCTACGGGACAGGGGTCACTGAAGCTTTCTTT. Supplemented by reference TRBV5-1 and TRBJ1-1, the full variable domain reads KAGVTQTPRYLIKTRGQQVTLSCSPISGHRSVSWYQQTPGQGLQFLFEYFSETQRNKGNFPGRFSGRQFSNSRSEMNVSTLELGDSALYLCASSYGTGVTEAFFGQGTRLTVV.

The V and J genes are TRBV28 and TRBJ1-2; 11 bases agree with TRBD1. Per the germline V gene, CDR1 is MDHEN and CDR2 is SYDVKM. J lost 3 bases, V lost 1 base, and 16 bases had no gene match. CDR3 length: 20 amino acids. This chain's CDR3 is CASSLFPPSGTGGKDYGYTF. CDR3 DNA sequence: TGTGCCAGCAGTTTATTCCCTCCCTCAGGGACAGGGGGTAAAGACTATGGCTACACCTTC.

The chain recombines TRBV2 with TRBJ2-3; 9 bases are shared with TRBD2. Losses at the gene ends were 8 bases for V and 4 bases for J; bases not matched to a gene: 4. This CDR3 spans 13 amino acids. The germline V gene encodes CDR1 SNHLY and CDR2 FYNNEI. CDR3 DNA: TGTGCCAGCCAGGGACTAGCTGCAGATACGCAGTATTTT. Encoded protein: CASQGLAADTQYF.

This clonotype has only a few counts. The V gene is TRBV7-9, the J gene TRBJ2-7; 11 bases agree with TRBD1. Trimming took 5 bases from V and 4 from J; bases not matched to a gene: 10. The CDR3 is 16 amino acids. Germline V gene data show CDR1 as SEHNR and CDR2 as FQNEAQ (reference sequence). The CDR3 is CASSRTGGVGQYEQYF. The CDR3, as DNA: TGTGCCAGCAGCCGGACAGGGGGCGTGGGGCAATACGAGCAGTACTTC.

J is TRBJ2-7 and V is TRBV30, with 8 bases fitting TRBD1. The J segment lost 3 bases and the V segment lost 4 bases, leaving 5 bases of the junction unmatched. This CDR3 has 13 residues. Germline CDR1 and CDR2: GTSNPN and SVGIG (reference sequence). The CDR3 coding sequence is TGTGCCTGGACCCGTGGACAGGGCTACGAGCAGTACTTC. Translated: CAWTRGQGYEQYF.

The V and J genes are TRBV7-9 and TRBJ2-1; 7 bases line up with TRBD2. The CDR3 sequence is 17 residues long. V shed 7 bases, J shed 4 bases, and the junction held 16 bases outside the gene matches. CDR1 is SEHNR, CDR2 FQNEAQ, per germline (reference sequence). The CDR3 loop is CASNPLGLAERYNEQFF. The CDR3 DNA sequence: TGTGCCAGCAACCCCCTTGGGCTAGCGGAAAGATACAATGAGCAGTTCTTC.

The sample holds one count of this clonotype. At one end the junction does not follow the germline gene, possibly because of a read error. V gene TRBV20-1 combines with J gene TRBJ2-5; D unclear. Germline CDR1 and CDR2: DFQATT and SNEGSKA (reference sequence). The CDR3 runs to 12 residues. The CDR3 reads CSASEGRETQDF. Written as DNA, the CDR3 is TGCAGTGCTAGCGAAGGCCGAGAGACCCAGGACTTC.

This clonotype was counted ten times or more. This chain's CDR3 is CASNTLAGVNEQYF. CDR3 sequence (DNA): TGCGCCAGCAACACTTTAGCGGGAGTGAATGAGCAGTACTTC. This chain uses TRBV5-1 with TRBJ2-7; 9 positions match TRBD2. CDR3 length equals 14 residues. V trimming: 6 bases; J trimming: 7 bases; junction bases outside the gene matches: 11. Germline CDR1 is SGHRS and CDR2 is YFSETQ.

This clonotype was counted between two and nine times. This sequence joins TRBV7-9 and TRBJ2-1; D is perhaps TRBD1 (5 bases). Germline-derived CDR1 and CDR2 are SEHNR and FQNEAQ (reference sequence). The CDR3 runs to 15 residues. The V and J ends lost 5 bases and 8 bases respectively, with 19 bases between them. CDR3 region: CASSTPRVKYHEQFF. In DNA form, the CDR3 reads TGTGCCAGCAGCACCCCCAGGGTCAAGTACCATGAGCAGTTCTTC.